The present TCR beta chain was sequenced within a study of blood T cell repertoires in COVID-19. Recruitment covered about two dozen US areas and drew participants whose ages spanned roughly 18 to 95 years. How the authors handled the data: Estimated nucleated cell counts came from reference gene primer amplification. TCRdb's copy holds only in-frame clones and misses some; the assay was immunoSEQ multiplex PCR. For V, J and clone size, that table is used; D and trimming come from the DNA. The sample lists about 260,000 clones; 86% were seen once. The sequence was obtained from a woman between 45 and 60 years old who had recovered from COVID-19. Material: PBMCs or T cells enriched from blood (not recorded which).

DNA for the CDR3: TGTGCCTGGAGTGTCATTCGGAGAACGCACCCTCTACGGAACACTGAAGCTTTCTTT. Translated: CAWSVIRRTHPLRNTEAFF. The genes are TRBV30 and TRBJ1-1; no reliable D call. The CDR3 has 19 residues. The germline V gene encodes CDR1 GTSNPN and CDR2 SVGIG (reference sequence). V gave up 0 bases and J gave up 1 base, with 24 bases separating them.